What follows are 21 T cell receptor beta chains derived from one specimen sequenced in a study of cytomegalovirus exposure and HLA in healthy donors. The PCR used 60 Vbeta and 13 Jbeta primers. The assay was immunoSEQ multiplex PCR, and TCRdb's table has in-frame clones only and misses some. Among 65,000 to 95,000 clones listed, about 77% were seen once. Sample: PBMCs. The receptors here all came from a male donor in good health and CMV-seropositive.

This chain uses TRBV7-9 with TRBJ1-1; D gene uncertain. CDR1 and CDR2 from the germline V gene are SEHNR and FQNEAQ (reference sequence). V lost 7 bases, J lost 1 base, and 7 bases lay in between. This CDR3 spans 12 amino acids. The CDR3 loop reads CASISRNTEAFF. The CDR3 nucleotides read TGTGCCAGCATCTCCCGGAACACTGAAGCTTTCTTT.

The chain employs TRBV5-4 and TRBJ2-5; TRBD2 might be the D (6 bases). V was cut by 0 bases and J by 5 bases, with 11 bases left in between. Germline-derived CDR1 and CDR2 are SGHNT and YYREEE (reference sequence). The CDR3 totals 14 residues. CDR3 protein: CASSLEIADETQYF. CDR3 in DNA: TGTGCCAGCAGCTTGGAGATAGCGGACGAGACCCAGTACTTC.

The J gene is TRBJ2-7, the V gene TRBV11-1; weak D call: TRBD2 (6 bases). CDR3 size: 12 residues. Germline V gene sequence: CDR1 SGHAT, CDR2 FQDESV (reference sequence). Deletions cut 4 bases from V and 7 bases from J, with 11 bases between. For the CDR3, the DNA is TGTGCCAGCAGCTGGGGGACTTATGAGCAGTACTTC. It translates to CASSWGTYEQYF.

This sequence joins TRBV14 and TRBJ2-3, with TRBD2 matching 12 bases. The CDR3 runs 20 residues. Trimming removed 3 bases from V and 4 bases from J; junction bases left unmatched: 17. Germline values: CDR1 SGHDN, CDR2 FVKESK. The CDR3, as DNA: TGTGCCAGCAGCCAGGCCCCGGGACTAGCGGGCTACCGACTATCAGATACGCAGTATTTT. Residues: CASSQAPGLAGYRLSDTQYF.

CDR3 sequence: CASRAGQGNLNTEAFF. In nucleotides, the CDR3 is TGTGCCAGCAGAGCGGGACAGGGGAACCTGAACACTGAAGCTTTCTTT. This chain uses TRBV7-9 with TRBJ1-1; the match to TRBD1 covers 10 bases. Germline CDR1 SEHNR, CDR2 FQNEAQ (reference sequence). The CDR3 loop spans 16 amino acids. Germline trimming cut 6 bases from V and 0 bases from J; bases unmatched to any gene: 7.

The chain uses TRBV15 and TRBJ2-7; D may be TRBD2 (6 bases). V was trimmed by 0 bases and J by 0 bases, leaving 9 bases between them. In germline, CDR1 is LNHNV, CDR2 YYDKDF (reference sequence). The CDR3 contains 15 residues. The DNA for the CDR3 is TGTGCCACCAGCAGAGAGGAGGGGAGCTCCTACGAGCAGTACTTC. Translating it yields CATSREEGSSYEQYF.

The genes are TRBV6-4 and TRBJ2-1; perhaps TRBD2 as D (5 bases). CDR3 length equals 14 residues. Germline V gene lookup returns CDR1 MRHNA and CDR2 SNTAGT. Trimming stripped 2 bases from V and 4 bases from J, with 9 bases between. The CDR3 nucleotides are TGTGCCAGCAGTGACCCCCCGGGGTACAATGAGCAGTTCTTC. Protein: CASSDPPGYNEQFF.

This clone was seen only once. V is TRBV6-5 and J is TRBJ1-1; a weak D match, TRBD1 (5 bases). The CDR3 has 14 residues. CDR1 MNHEY and CDR2 SVGAGI come from the germline V gene. V was cut by 5 bases and J by 1 base, with 11 bases left in between. The DNA of the CDR3 is TGTGCCAGCAGTGAAGGGCAGGGGAACACTGAAGCTTTCTTT. It translates to CASSEGQGNTEAFF.

The chain couples TRBV19 to TRBJ2-3, with 9 nucleotides matching TRBD2. Trimming at V came to 6 bases and at J to 5 bases, leaving 3 bases not matched to a gene. There are 13 residues in the CDR3. CDR1 and CDR2 (germline): LNHDA, SQIVND (reference sequence). Here the CDR3 reads CASRVLAGDTQYF. The DNA of the CDR3 is TGTGCCAGTAGGGTACTAGCGGGAGATACGCAGTATTTT. Filled out from reference TRBV19 and TRBJ2-3, the complete variable domain reads DGGITQSPKYLFRKEGQNVTLSCEQNLNHDAMYWYRQDPGQGLRLIYYSQIVNDFQKGDIAEGYSVSREKKESFPLTVTSAQKNPTAFYLCASRVLAGDTQYFGPGTRLTVL.

The V gene is TRBV19, the J gene TRBJ1-1; 10 nucleotides agree with TRBD1. The CDR3 covers 14 residues. The trim removed 5 bases at V and 4 bases at J, leaving 4 bases unmatched. Germline V lookup: CDR1 LNHDA, CDR2 SQIVND (reference sequence). CDR3 sequence (DNA): TGTGCCAGTAGTCCGGACAGGGGGATCACTGAAGCTTTCTTT. This encodes CASSPDRGITEAFF.

The chain employs TRBV9 and TRBJ2-5; 11 bases align to TRBD1. CDR3 length: 15 residues. Germline CDR1 reads SGDLS; CDR2 reads YYNGEE. V was clipped by 4 bases and J by 5 bases; unmatched bases: 7. The CDR3 region has the DNA TGTGCCAGCAGCACAGGACAGGGGGCTGTGGAGACCCAGTACTTC. It encodes CASSTGQGAVETQYF.

The chain recombines TRBV19 with TRBJ2-3, with D tentatively TRBD2 (5 bases). Per germline, CDR1 LNHDA and CDR2 SQIVND (reference sequence). Between the trimmed V and J ends, which lost 4 bases and 0 bases, there was a span of 14 bases. The CDR3 runs to 16 residues. The CDR3: CASSSISSGSTDTQYF. CDR3 in DNA: TGTGCCAGTAGTAGCATTTCAAGCGGAAGCACAGATACGCAGTATTTT.

The chain couples TRBV6-5 to TRBJ2-5; TRBD1 is a possible D gene (6 bases). The DNA matches TRBJ2-7 better at its end, which makes the J call doubtful. The germline gives CDR1 MNHEY, CDR2 SVGAGI. The CDR3 runs to 14 residues. The CDR3 is CASSPDRKAYEQYF. For the CDR3, the DNA is TGTGCCAGCAGTCCCGACAGGAAAGCCTACGAGCAGTACTTC.

The V gene is TRBV6-5, the J gene TRBJ2-7, with 8 nucleotides matching TRBD1. The CDR3 runs to 15 residues. Germline values: CDR1 MNHEY, CDR2 SVGAGI. With 4 bases clipped from V and 4 bases from J, the junction kept 9 bases outside the gene matches. CDR3 sequence (DNA): TGTGCCAGCAGTTTTACCGGGACAGGAGATTACGAGCAGTACTTC. Translating gives CASSFTGTGDYEQYF.

This chain connects TRBV10-1 to TRBJ2-1; TRBD2 matches at 14 bases. Germline-derived CDR1 and CDR2 are WNHNN and SYGVQD (reference sequence). Trimming removed 6 bases from V and 9 bases from J; junction bases left unmatched: 4. This CDR3 is 14 amino acids long. The CDR3 loop is CASSPGTSGSEQFF. The CDR3 bases are TGCGCCAGCAGCCCCGGGACTAGCGGGAGTGAGCAGTTCTTC.

This chain connects TRBV18 to TRBJ1-1; TRBD1 agrees at 10 bases. This CDR3 is 15 amino acids long. CDR1 and CDR2 (germline): KGHSH, LQKENI. The junction had 9 bases not matched to a gene; V was cut back by 5 bases and J by 6 bases. The DNA for the CDR3 is TGTGCCAGCTCAGCGACAGGGGGCGGAGGGGCTGAAGCTTTCTTT. Amino acids: CASSATGGGGAEAFF.

The CDR3 here is CASSQDYFAYEQYF. Here the CDR3 DNA reads TGTGCCAGCAGCCAAGACTACTTCGCCTACGAGCAGTACTTC. This chain links TRBV7-2 with TRBJ2-7, with D tentatively TRBD2 (5 bases). Deletions cut 5 bases from V and 2 bases from J, with 13 bases between. The CDR3 is made up of 14 amino acids. CDR1 and CDR2 from the germline V gene are SGHTA and FQGNSA.

The chain couples TRBV4-2 to TRBJ2-7, with D maybe TRBD2 (5 bases). V was shortened by 1 base and J by 3 bases, with 13 bases between the two germline ends. The CDR3 covers 15 residues. Per the germline V gene, CDR1 is LGHNA and CDR2 is YNFKEQ. CDR3 in amino acids: CASSQVGLAIYEQYF. CDR3 in DNA: TGTGCCAGCAGCCAAGTAGGGTTAGCGATCTACGAGCAGTACTTC.

The rearrangement uses TRBV7-2 and TRBJ2-7; TRBD2 might be the D (5 bases). Germline V gene data show CDR1 as SGHTA and CDR2 as FQGNSA. This CDR3 has 12 residues. The ends were cut back, 5 bases at V and 3 bases at J, with 8 bases in the middle. As DNA, the CDR3 is TGTGCCAGCAGCCGGGCGGGCTACGAGCAGTACTTC. Protein: CASSRAGYEQYF.

The gene calls are TRBV6-5 and TRBJ2-7; TRBD1 matches 8 bases. V lost 8 bases to trimming and J lost 7 bases; unmatched junction nucleotides: 7. Germline CDR1 and CDR2: MNHEY and SVGAGI. The CDR3 runs to 12 residues. The CDR3 DNA is TGTGCCAGCCGCCAGGGGGCAGGTGAGCAGTACTTC. This codes for CASRQGAGEQYF.

This clone occurred a few times. J is TRBJ2-1 and V is TRBV10-3, with 9 bases aligning to TRBD2. J lost 8 bases, V lost 10 bases, and 12 bases had no gene match. This CDR3 contains 14 residues. The germline CDR1 and CDR2 sequences are ENHRY and SYGVKD. The CDR3 loop reads CATQGREGPYEQFF. As DNA, the CDR3 is TGTGCCACCCAGGGGCGGGAGGGCCCGTATGAGCAGTTCTTC.